The clone carrying this TCR beta chain was recorded at least ten times. The antigen is unknown. The sample belongs to a study of regulatory T cells in long-lasting Graves disease. Time point indicated: newly diagnosed GD, antithyroid drugs for less than 3 months. RNA isolated from PBMCs was used to make the TCR library. Each of the patients was recruited from an endocrinology department situated in Xi'an, China. Overall study results and limits: It was peripheral blood alone, not thyroid tissue, that was studied.

CDR3 regions were amplified by Arm-PCR using iRepertoire HTBI primers to build TCR beta libraries. TCRdb recomputed calls from the multiplex PCR reads with MiXCR, one row per CDR3 protein. The table records 400,000 to 450,000 distinct CDR3 sequences, 15% of them present only once. The data also belong to a second study, concerning T cells in Graves' hyperthyroidism and ophthalmopathy. That work states: The HTBI primer set drove a first-round RT-PCR of the TCR CDR3.

The sample here was peripheral blood mononuclear cells (PBMCs), taken at new diagnosis, from a patient treated with antithyroid drugs. This receptor was taken from a young woman with Graves disease.

The DNA for the CDR3 is TGTGCCAGCAGTTTAACGAGATATTACAATGAGCAGTTCTTC. This sequence encodes CASSLTRYYNEQFF. This chain connects TRBV12-3 or TRBV12-4 to TRBJ2-1; D is unclear. Trimming shortened V by 2 bases and J by 4 bases, and 9 bases separated the two germline ends. The CDR3 runs to 14 residues.